The clone carrying this T cell receptor (beta chain) has a count of ten or more. This sample is part of a study of spatial heterogeneity in lung cancer. V was clipped by 2 bases and J by 4 bases, with 14 bases between them. CDR1 is SGDLS, CDR2 YYNGEE, per germline. The CDR3 covers 15 residues. Via MiXCR, TCRdb re-called the 5' RACE reads, giving one row per CDR3 protein. The table shows about 7,900 distinct CDR3 sequences, with about 4.5% occurring only once. Regarding time point: sample taken at primary tumor resection. The source material was PBMCs, sampled at surgery. The receptor was derived from a male donor with early-stage non-small cell lung cancer. V usage is TRBV9 and J usage is TRBJ2-3, with a possible D match to TRBD2 (6 bases). The DNA for the CDR3 is TGTGCCAGCAGCGTGGAGGGCATGGTCTCAGATACGCAGTATTTT. It yields the protein CASSVEGMVSDTQYF.